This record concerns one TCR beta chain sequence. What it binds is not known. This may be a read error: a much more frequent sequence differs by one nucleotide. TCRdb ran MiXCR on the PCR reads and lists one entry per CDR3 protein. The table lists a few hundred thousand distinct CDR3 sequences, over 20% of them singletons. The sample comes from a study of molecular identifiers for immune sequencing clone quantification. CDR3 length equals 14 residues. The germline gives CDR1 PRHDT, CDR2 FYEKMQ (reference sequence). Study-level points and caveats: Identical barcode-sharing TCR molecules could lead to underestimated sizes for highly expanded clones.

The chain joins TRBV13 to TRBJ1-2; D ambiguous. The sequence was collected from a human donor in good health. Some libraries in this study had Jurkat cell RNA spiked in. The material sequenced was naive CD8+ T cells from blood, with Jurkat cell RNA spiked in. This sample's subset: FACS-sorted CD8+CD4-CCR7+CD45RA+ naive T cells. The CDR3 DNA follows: TGTGCCAGCAGCTACATAAACACGGAATATGGCTGCACCTTC. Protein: CASSYINTEYGCTF.